This record looks at one T cell receptor (beta chain) sequence and its context. Per the original data handling: Amplification with reference gene primers provided the estimates of nucleated cell counts. Some clones are missing from TCRdb's copy, which holds only in-frame ones; the method was immunoSEQ multiplex PCR. From that table come the V and J calls and clone size; the DNA was used to work out D and trimming. This sample yields 400,000 to 550,000 clones, of which nearly 90% are seen a single time; under 2% belongs to the top ten. This specimen belongs to a study of blood T cell repertoires in COVID-19. Between the trimmed V and J ends, which lost 8 bases and 5 bases, there was a span of 13 bases. The CDR3 loop spans 12 amino acids. Germline CDR1 MGHRA, CDR2 YSYEKL.

Material for sequencing was PBMCs or T cells enriched from blood (not recorded which). The chain carries TRBV4-1 and TRBJ2-7; D perhaps matches TRBD2 (7 bases). The TCR comes from a woman between 18 and 29 years old with acute COVID-19. The CDR3 loop is CASGGAVDEQYF. CDR3 in DNA: TGCGCCAGCGGGGGGGCCGTGGACGAGCAGTACTTC.